The 13 T cell receptor beta chains in this list originate from one sample, sequenced in a study of cytomegalovirus exposure and HLA in healthy donors. The PCR was carried out with 60 Vbeta primers and 13 Jbeta primers. Sequencing used immunoSEQ multiplex PCR; TCRdb keeps in-frame clones, though not all of them. Here the sample spans 120,000 to 150,000 clones, about three quarters being singletons. Sequenced: PBMCs. Receptors originate from a young man in good health and CMV-seronegative.

CDR3 residues: CASSLEQGNYGYTF. The DNA for the CDR3 is TGTGCCAGCAGCTTAGAACAGGGGAACTATGGCTACACCTTC. V usage is TRBV7-8 and J usage is TRBJ1-2, with 7 bases matching TRBD1. Germline V gene sequence: CDR1 SGHVS, CDR2 FQNEAQ. There are 14 residues in the CDR3. V shed 1 base and J 2 bases; nucleotides not matched to a gene: 1. Full variable domain (outside the CDR3, taken from reference TRBV7-8 and TRBJ1-2): GAGVSQSPRYKVAKRGQDVALRCDPISGHVSLFWYQQALGQGPEFLTYFQNEAQLDKSGLPSDRFFAERPEGSVSTLKIQRTQQEDSAVYLCASSLEQGNYGYTFGSGTRLTVV.

The chain employs TRBV28 and TRBJ1-2; 8 bases line up with TRBD1. The CDR3 is 14 amino acids. Germline-derived CDR1 and CDR2 are MDHEN and SYDVKM. V lost 6 bases, J lost 4 bases, and 7 bases stayed unmatched. The CDR3 region has the DNA TGTGCCAGCAGCACACAGGGGGGAGCCTATGGCTACACCTTC. Translating gives CASSTQGGAYGYTF.

J is TRBJ2-7 and V is TRBV11-2; the match to TRBD2 covers 12 bases. Trimming cost V 0 bases and J 4 bases; bases outside gene matches: 1. From germline, CDR1 is SGHAT and CDR2 FQNNGV. This CDR3 is 15 amino acids long. CDR3 in DNA: TGTGCCAGCAGCTTAGAGCTAGCGGGAGGGTACGAGCAGTACTTC. It specifies CASSLELAGGYEQYF.

J is TRBJ1-5 and V is TRBV27; D may be TRBD1 (6 bases). Trimming took 0 bases from V and 0 from J, leaving 24 bases between them. This CDR3 has 21 residues. Germline V gene sequence: CDR1 MNHEY, CDR2 SMNVEV (reference sequence). CDR3 DNA sequence: TGTGCCAGCAGTTTATCGGTACTTGAAGCAGGGACAAACCTTAGCAATCAGCCCCAGCATTTT. This gives the protein CASSLSVLEAGTNLSNQPQHF.

This chain uses TRBV18 with TRBJ1-1; D is undetermined. There are 14 residues in the CDR3. Germline CDR1 is KGHSH and CDR2 is LQKENI. The V end lost 4 bases, the J end lost 4 bases, and 13 bases lay between the germline ends. The CDR3 region is CASSHVRVGTEAFF. As DNA, the CDR3 is TGTGCCAGCTCACACGTACGGGTTGGCACTGAAGCTTTCTTT.

With regard to this clone: The sample holds other DNA sequences that translate to the same CDR3. This chain connects TRBV27 to TRBJ2-7, with D possibly TRBD2 on 6 matching bases. V was cut by 0 bases and J by 6 bases, with 6 bases left in between. The CDR3 totals 12 residues. The germline V gene encodes CDR1 MNHEY and CDR2 SMNVEV (reference sequence). The CDR3, as DNA: TGTGCCAGCAGTTTATCGGGGGGCGAGCAGTACTTC. Its protein product is CASSLSGGEQYF.

The chain employs TRBV27 and TRBJ2-7; the D gene is possibly TRBD1 (5 bases). The V gene's germline CDR1 is MNHEY and CDR2 SMNVEV (reference sequence). This CDR3 comprises 14 residues. Trimming removed 2 bases from V and 1 base from J, with 9 bases in between. CDR3 protein: CASSLRGPSYEQYF. The CDR3, as DNA: TGTGCCAGCAGTTTAAGGGGCCCTTCCTACGAGCAGTACTTC.

V usage is TRBV6-6 and J usage is TRBJ2-2; no definite D call. The ends were cut back, 6 bases at V and 4 bases at J, with 12 bases in the middle. The V gene's germline CDR1 is MNHNY and CDR2 SVGAGI (reference sequence). The CDR3 sequence is 14 residues long. CDR3 region: CASSPTLFTGELFF. DNA of the CDR3: TGTGCCAGCAGCCCTACCCTCTTCACCGGGGAGCTGTTTTTT.

The V and J genes are TRBV10-2 and TRBJ2-7; 9 bases match TRBD1. Germline V CDR1 and CDR2: WSHSY, SAAADI. Trimming took 6 bases from V and 4 from J; bases not matched to a gene: 10. The CDR3 contains 15 residues. CDR3: CASSYSGTGRYEQYF. In DNA form, the CDR3 reads TGCGCCAGCAGCTACTCCGGGACAGGGCGGTACGAGCAGTACTTC.

The rearrangement joins TRBV7-3 to TRBJ2-2, with a tentative D call TRBD1 (6 bases). This CDR3 spans 15 amino acids. Germline CDR1 SGHTA, CDR2 FQGTGA. V was cut by 5 bases and J by 0 bases, with 10 bases left in between. The CDR3 nucleotides are TGTGCCAGCAGCCCCGGGACACCGAACACCGGGGAGCTGTTTTTT. Its translation is CASSPGTPNTGELFF.

The chain employs TRBV7-3 and TRBJ2-6; D call uncertain. The germline gives CDR1 SGHTA, CDR2 FQGTGA. The CDR3 totals 13 residues. V shed 4 bases and J shed 2 bases, with 3 bases lying between them. The CDR3 reads CASSSTGANVLTF. In nucleotides, the CDR3 is TGTGCCAGCAGCTCTACTGGGGCCAACGTCCTGACTTTC.

This clone has more than one count but fewer than ten. The J gene is TRBJ1-1, the V gene TRBV9; no firm D call. Germline CDR1 reads SGDLS; CDR2 reads YYNGEE. This CDR3 region has 13 residues. V was pared by 1 base and J by 6 bases, with 10 bases between. Here the CDR3 reads CASSVSLAAEAFF. CDR3 coding DNA: TGTGCCAGCAGCGTAAGCCTCGCTGCTGAAGCTTTCTTT.

There are a few counts of this clone. This chain uses TRBV7-2 with TRBJ2-2; 15 nucleotides match TRBD2. V lost 6 bases, J lost 1 base, and 3 bases stayed unmatched. This CDR3 has 17 amino acids. Germline CDR1 reads SGHTA; CDR2 reads FQGNSA. CDR3 loop: CASSLGLAGGNTGELFF. CDR3 coding DNA: TGTGCCAGCAGTTTGGGACTAGCGGGAGGGAACACCGGGGAGCTGTTTTTT.